The clone carrying this TCR beta chain has at least ten counts. Its antigen remains unknown. Germline V gene lookup returns CDR1 SGHTA and CDR2 FQGNSA. V was clipped by 1 base and J by 4 bases; unmatched bases: 3. This CDR3 has 16 amino acids. This entry comes from a study of CD8 T cells in ankylosing spondylitis. General study points: In synovial fluid and blood from reactive arthritis, some motif variants were previously reported. Several highly homologous variants made up a TCR beta motif, and this motif appeared characteristic of ankylosing spondylitis blood. The authors found the disease-linked clones to be CD8+ and relatively rare in peripheral blood.

Libraries of TCR beta came from quantitative 5'-RACE with molecular barcodes. TCRdb processed the 5' RACE reads anew with MiXCR; each CDR3 protein has one entry. This table holds under 850,000 distinct CDR3 sequences, over 15% found once. This sequence was found in a male donor with ankylosing spondylitis. The source material was blood, either unsorted or a sorted T cell fraction (not recorded which). The chain carries TRBV7-2 and TRBJ2-3; 12 bases agree with TRBD2. CDR3 sequence reads: CASSLGLAGAADTQYF. As DNA, the CDR3 is TGTGCCAGCAGCTTAGGACTAGCGGGAGCCGCAGATACGCAGTATTTT.